These T cell receptor beta chains were read from a single sample in a study of identical twins. One entry per CDR3 protein results from TCRdb running MiXCR on the 5' RACE reads. The sample records 1.5 million to 2 million distinct CDR3 sequences, roughly 35% being singletons. Sequencing was done on a sample of cord blood. The receptors shown here come from a newborn girl in good health. Both conserved end residues are part of each CDR3. Each record gives: D gene, V gene, clone size, J gene, CDR3 protein, CDR3 DNA. A D gene is named only where the DNA matches it firmly. Rows give clone size only sometimes, using once, few, many, or a class for an expanded clone.

>NA|TRBV20-1|once|TRBJ1-5
CSAHRDGNQPQHF
TGCAGTGCTCACCGAGACGGTAATCAGCCCCAGCATTTT
>NA|TRBV2|NA|TRBJ2-7
CASKTGQGLYEQYF
TGTGCCAGCAAGACGGGGCAGGGGCTCTACGAGCAGTACTTC
>NA|TRBV6-5|few|TRBJ2-5
CASSYKLAEETQYF
TGTGCCAGCAGTTACAAGCTAGCCGAAGAGACCCAGTACTTC
>TRBD2|TRBV20-1|few|TRBJ2-1
CSSGTSEDNEQFF
TGCAGTTCCGGGACTAGCGAAGACAATGAGCAGTTCTTC
>NA|TRBV28|NA|TRBJ1-6
CASSLIPGGTHNSPLHF
TGTGCCAGCAGTTTAATACCCGGAGGGACACATAATTCACCCCTCCACTTT
>NA|TRBV20-1|NA|TRBJ2-5
CSARFTRGPEETQYF
TGCAGTGCTAGATTTACGCGGGGGCCCGAAGAGACCCAGTACTTC
>NA|TRBV28|few|TRBJ1-5
CASSSGPGEGNQPQHF
TGTGCCAGCAGTTCCGGTCCAGGGGAAGGCAATCAGCCCCAGCATTTT
>TRBD1|TRBV20-1|NA|TRBJ2-6
CSARRDRVFTGANVLTF
TGCAGTGCTAGGAGAGACAGGGTGTTTACTGGGGCCAACGTCCTGACTTTC
>TRBD1|TRBV2|NA|TRBJ2-7
CASNEKLWTGNEQYF
TGTGCCAGCAACGAAAAACTTTGGACAGGGAACGAGCAGTACTTC
>NA|TRBV6-1|NA|TRBJ1-1
CASSTAQDTEAFF
TGTGCCAGCAGTACAGCACAGGACACTGAAGCTTTCTTT
>TRBD2|TRBV4-1|NA|TRBJ2-7
CASSDPRDYNEQYF
TGCGCCAGCAGCGACCCCCGGGACTACAATGAGCAGTACTTC
>TRBD1|TRBV4-1|few|TRBJ1-1
CASSLAGQGAYMNTEAFF
TGCGCCAGCAGCCTGGCCGGACAGGGGGCCTATATGAACACTGAAGCTTTCTTT
>TRBD2|TRBV7-2|NA|TRBJ2-7
CASSLVASGVSYNEQYF
TGTGCCAGCAGCTTAGTCGCTAGCGGGGTCTCCTACAATGAGCAGTACTTC
>TRBD1|TRBV11-2|NA|TRBJ1-2
CASSPNKGQRGYTF
TGTGCCAGCAGCCCCAACAAGGGACAGAGGGGCTACACCTTC
>NA|TRBV13|many|TRBJ2-5
CASSLSGRVQETQYF
TGTGCCAGCAGCTTAAGTGGAAGGGTACAAGAGACCCAGTACTTC
>NA|TRBV20-1|few|TRBJ2-7
CSALARYEQYF
TGCAGCGCCCTCGCGCGCTACGAGCAGTACTTC
>TRBD2|TRBV25-1|NA|TRBJ2-5
CASSELPTSGSQETQYF
TGTGCCAGCAGTGAACTTCCGACTAGCGGGAGCCAAGAGACCCAGTACTTC
>TRBD2|TRBV4-2|few|TRBJ2-1
CASSQGGAGSSYNEQFF
TGTGCCAGCAGCCAAGGAGGAGCGGGGAGCTCCTACAATGAGCAGTTCTTC
>NA|TRBV28|NA|TRBJ2-2
CASSPFGAANTGELFF
TGTGCCAGCAGCCCCTTCGGGGCCGCGAACACCGGGGAGCTGTTTTTT
>NA|TRBV2|NA|TRBJ2-5
CARGVPVSGQETQYF
TGTGCCAGGGGGGTTCCCGTCAGCGGACAAGAGACCCAGTACTTC
>NA|TRBV20-1|NA|TRBJ2-3
CSATGGLFSDTQYF
TGCAGTGCTACTGGGGGCTTGTTTTCGGATACGCAGTATTTT
>NA|TRBV6-6|NA|TRBJ2-7
CASSYADQTYEQYF
TGTGCCAGCAGTTACGCCGACCAAACCTACGAGCAGTACTTC
>NA|TRBV5-8|few|TRBJ1-5
CASSLWQNNQPQHF
TGTGCCAGCAGCTTGTGGCAGAACAATCAGCCCCAGCATTTT
>NA|TRBV6-1|few|TRBJ1-5
CASNRRRADQPQHF
TGTGCCAGTAATAGACGACGGGCCGATCAGCCCCAGCATTTT
>TRBD2|TRBV4-1|few|TRBJ2-4
CASSQAGGGAKNIQYF
TGTGCCAGCAGCCAAGCGGGGGGAGGAGCCAAAAACATTCAGTACTTC
>NA|TRBV20-1|NA|TRBJ1-1
CSARRRIFHEPNTEAFF
TGCAGTGCTAGGCGACGCATCTTCCACGAGCCGAACACTGAAGCTTTCTTT
>NA|TRBV5-1|NA|TRBJ2-5
CASSLVEGTETQYF
TGCGCCAGCAGCTTGGTGGAGGGTACCGAGACCCAGTACTTC
>NA|TRBV6-1|once|TRBJ1-3
CASSESGGGTGNTIYF
TGTGCCAGCAGTGAATCCGGAGGGGGGACTGGAAACACCATATATTTT